The 14 T cell receptor beta chains below come from one sample, sequenced in a study of T cells in Graves' hyperthyroidism and ophthalmopathy. Amplified TCR beta CDR3 regions derived from RNA transcripts. The primer set for the first-round RT-PCR of the TCR CDR3 was HTBI. TCRdb called the multiplex PCR reads again in MiXCR, with one record for every CDR3 protein. This table holds roughly 580,000 distinct CDR3 sequences, more than 45% found once. The sample was peripheral blood or thyroid tissue (not recorded which). Receptor source: a woman aged 18-30 years with Graves' hyperthyroidism.

The rearrangement links TRBV13 to TRBJ2-7, with 11 bases that match TRBD2. CDR1 is PRHDT and CDR2 is FYEKMQ in the germline V gene (reference sequence). V was pared by 5 bases and J by 3 bases, with 3 bases of the junction left unmatched. CDR3 length equals 14 residues. The CDR3 nucleotides read TGTGCCAGCAGCGGTAGCGGGAGGGTCTACGAGCAGTACTTC. Translating gives CASSGSGRVYEQYF.

The chain joins TRBV9 to TRBJ2-2, with D possibly being TRBD2 (5 bases). The CDR3 runs 12 residues. Trimming stripped 4 bases from V and 8 bases from J, with 9 bases between. Germline CDR1 is SGDLS and CDR2 is YYNGEE. CDR3 sequence reads: CASSPGGGELFF. The CDR3 DNA follows: TGTGCCAGCAGCCCAGGCGGGGGGGAGCTGTTTTTT.

The table lists this clonotype with many counts. V and J are TRBV24-1 and TRBJ1-2; the match to TRBD1 covers 9 bases. Germline CDR1 and CDR2: KGHDR and SFDVKD. V gave up 3 bases and J gave up 7 bases; unmatched junction bases: 8. The CDR3 extends over 15 amino acids. The CDR3 DNA is TGTGCCACCAGTGATCAGGACAGGGGAATAAGTGGCTACACCTTC. Amino acids: CATSDQDRGISGYTF.

Ten or more counts support this clonotype. The chain uses TRBV5-1 and TRBJ2-7; a possible D gene is TRBD1 (6 bases). The germline V gene has CDR1 SGHRS and CDR2 YFSETQ. The CDR3 has 13 residues. Trimming cost V 4 bases and J 3 bases, with 11 bases left between them. CDR3 in amino acids: CASSDRPSYEQYF. The CDR3 DNA is TGCGCCAGCAGCGACAGGCCCAGCTACGAGCAGTACTTC. Full variable domain (outside the CDR3, taken from reference TRBV5-1 and TRBJ2-7): KAGVTQTPRYLIKTRGQQVTLSCSPISGHRSVSWYQQTPGQGLQFLFEYFSETQRNKGNFPGRFSGRQFSNSRSEMNVSTLELGDSALYLCASSDRPSYEQYFGPGTRLTVT.

The J gene is TRBJ2-5, the V gene TRBV6-5, with D perhaps matching TRBD1 or TRBD2 (5 bases each). CDR3 length: 14 amino acids. CDR1 and CDR2 (germline): MNHEY, SVGAGI. V was clipped by 0 bases and J by 4 bases, with 9 bases between them. This CDR3 is CASSYSSGGETQYF. CDR3 DNA sequence: TGTGCCAGCAGTTACTCTAGTGGGGGAGAGACCCAGTACTTC.

This clonotype was seen a few times. The J gene is TRBJ1-5, the V gene TRBV25-1; D may be TRBD1 (5 bases). The CDR3 runs to 14 residues. The germline CDR1 and CDR2 sequences are MGHDK and SYGVNS. CDR3 DNA: TGTGCTAGAGTAGGGGCAGGGTTGTCCCAGCCCCAGCATTTT. This encodes CARVGAGLSQPQHF.

This chain joins TRBV25-1 and TRBJ1-1; perhaps TRBD1 as D (5 bases). Germline CDR1 is MGHDK and CDR2 is SYGVNS. The CDR3 is 14 amino acids. V lost 5 bases and J 1 base, leaving 11 bases between the germline ends. CDR3 sequence: CASSSIGANTEAFF. DNA of the CDR3: TGTGCCAGCAGTTCTATCGGGGCGAACACTGAAGCTTTCTTT.

The J gene is TRBJ1-4, the V gene TRBV5-1, with 8 bases fitting TRBD1. Germline V gene lookup returns CDR1 SGHRS and CDR2 YFSETQ. V was clipped by 4 bases and J by 6 bases; unmatched bases: 5. The CDR3 spans 14 residues. CDR3 amino acids: CASSRTGRDEKLFF. For the CDR3, the DNA is TGCGCCAGCAGCAGGACAGGGAGGGATGAAAAACTGTTTTTT.

This clonotype was recorded many times. The chain recombines TRBV9 with TRBJ2-5; possible D gene TRBD2, 5 bases. The CDR3 length is 13 residues. Looked up from germline, CDR1 is SGDLS and CDR2 is YYNGEE. The V gene lost 3 bases and the J gene lost 4 bases, with 10 bases spanning the gap. The CDR3 spells CASSASGGETQYF. As DNA, the CDR3 is TGTGCCAGCAGCGCCAGCGGAGGAGAGACCCAGTACTTC.

The chain combines TRBV7-9 with TRBJ2-7; a possible D gene is TRBD1 (6 bases). Germline V gene data show CDR1 as SEHNR and CDR2 as FQNEAQ (reference sequence). The CDR3 is 15 residues long. V lost 1 base and J 1 base, leaving 11 bases between the germline ends. The CDR3 nucleotides read TGTGCCAGCAGCTTAGGGGACATCTTTTCCTACGAGCAGTACTTC. It translates to CASSLGDIFSYEQYF.

This chain joins TRBV7-8 and TRBJ1-5; D is unclear. V lost 1 base, J lost 3 bases, and 13 bases lay in between. This CDR3 is built from 16 residues. Per the germline V gene, CDR1 is SGHVS and CDR2 is FQNEAQ. CDR3: CASSLVRTTNNQPQHF. The DNA for the CDR3 is TGTGCCAGCAGCTTAGTCAGGACCACTAACAATCAGCCCCAGCATTTT.

This clonotype showed up just a few times. The chain uses TRBV7-2 and TRBJ2-7, with D maybe TRBD2 (6 bases). Germline lookup yields CDR1 SGHTA and CDR2 FQGNSA. The length of the CDR3 is 14 residues. Between the trimmed V and J ends, which lost 2 bases and 4 bases, there was a span of 12 bases. The CDR3: CASSLQGGTYEQYF. The CDR3 nucleotides read TGTGCCAGCAGCTTACAGGGCGGGACTTACGAGCAGTACTTC.

In this sample, this clonotype turned up many times. The chain employs TRBV2 and TRBJ1-2; TRBD1 matches 7 bases. CDR1 is SNHLY and CDR2 is FYNNEI in the germline V gene. The V and J ends lost 6 bases and 0 bases, in that order; junction bases with no gene match: 7. The CDR3 runs 15 residues. This chain's CDR3 is CASRNPGQPNYGYTF. The CDR3 DNA is TGTGCCAGCAGGAATCCGGGACAGCCTAACTATGGCTACACCTTC.

Many counts were recorded for this clonotype. The J gene is TRBJ1-1, the V gene TRBV29-1; 8 bases line up with TRBD1. With 6 bases clipped from V and 4 bases from J, the junction kept 7 bases outside the gene matches. There are 13 residues in the CDR3. Germline loops: CDR1 SQVTM, CDR2 ANQGSEA. Here the CDR3 reads CSVATGEGTEAFF. The CDR3 DNA sequence: TGCAGCGTGGCGACAGGGGAGGGCACTGAAGCTTTCTTT.